What follows is one T cell receptor beta chain and its context. The data originate from a study of blood T cell repertoires in COVID-19. Methods used by the authors: Reference gene primer amplification gave nucleated cell count estimates. Produced via immunoSEQ multiplex PCR; TCRdb's table is partial and in-frame only. From that table come the V and J calls and clone size; the DNA was used to work out D and trimming. The table lists 150,000 or so clones, about 84% of them singletons. Participants, about 18 to 100 years old, spanned about two dozen US areas. Two negative PCRs, clearance, or symptom resolution characterized the recovered Cohort 3 donors. V shed 1 base, J shed 0 bases, and the junction held 5 bases outside the gene matches. Germline V gives CDR1 SQVTM, CDR2 ANQGSEA. The CDR3 is 15 residues long.

The chain couples TRBV29-1 to TRBJ1-2, with 7 bases identical to TRBD1. Sample: PBMCs or T cells enriched from blood (not recorded which). This receptor was obtained from a man aged 50 or older who had recovered from COVID-19. The CDR3 is CSVEVPGTANYGYTF. In DNA form, the CDR3 reads TGCAGCGTTGAAGTCCCCGGGACAGCTAACTATGGCTACACCTTC.